The present T cell receptor (beta chain) was sequenced within a study of T cell repertoires in cytomegalovirus infection. Overall study context: TCR beta signatures that were public indicated CMV infection and matching HLA type.

As concerns this clonotype: The antigen remains unidentified.

MiXCR was run by TCRdb on the reads, yielding one entry per CDR3 protein. The repertoire includes hundreds of thousands of distinct CDR3 sequences, about 33% of them detected once, and roughly 17% sits in the top ten. Trimming took 0 bases from V and 2 from J, leaving 11 bases between them. The CDR3 has 15 residues. Germline V gives CDR1 LGHNA, CDR2 YNFKEQ. The sample consisted of cultured PBMCs, taken from culture after CMV antigen stimulation. The V and J genes are TRBV4-2 and TRBJ2-7, with D possibly TRBD1 on 6 matching bases. The receptor's source is a human donor in good health (CMV status not recorded). Some clones in this sample may be carry-over from other donors' samples. The CDR3, as DNA: TGTGCCAGCAGCCAAGACTCCCGGACAGCCTACGAGCAGTACTTC. Translating it yields CASSQDSRTAYEQYF.